The clone carrying this T cell receptor beta chain has a handful of counts. Its antigen is undetermined. The data stem from a study of cytomegalovirus exposure and HLA in healthy donors. Study results and caveats: The study labeled 164 TCR beta chains cytomegalovirus-associated.

The ends lost 1 base at V and 1 base at J; junction bases unmatched: 6. There are 16 residues in the CDR3. CDR1 is SGHRS and CDR2 is YFSETQ in the germline V gene. Both 60 Vbeta primers and 13 Jbeta primers went into the PCR. Sequencing was performed with immunoSEQ multiplex PCR; in TCRdb, only in-frame clones are kept and a portion is missing. Among about 210,000 clones, less than 90% were seen once, and the ten largest hold around 0.34%. The chain uses TRBV5-1 and TRBJ2-3, with TRBD2 matching 7 bases. Sequencing used PBMCs. The clonotype was recovered from a woman under 40 in good health and CMV-seronegative. This CDR3 reads CASSLTRSGGTDTQYF. The CDR3 DNA reads as TGCGCCAGCAGCTTGACCCGCAGCGGGGGCACAGATACGCAGTATTTT.